This section outlines one T cell receptor (beta chain) sequence together with its context. After removal of 5 bases from V and 8 bases from J, the junction contained 6 bases not matched to a gene. The CDR3 loop spans 13 amino acids. Germline V gene data show CDR1 as SEHNR and CDR2 as FQNEAQ (reference sequence). This record comes from a study of blood T cell repertoires in COVID-19. For the study at large: T cells, B-cell-depleted T cells, or PBMCs provided the cDNA or gDNA that served as material.

TCRdb's copy holds only in-frame clones and misses some; the assay was immunoSEQ multiplex PCR. In the table there are around 130,000 clones, about 86% of which are singletons. V usage is TRBV7-9 and J usage is TRBJ1-2; 9 bases are shared with TRBD1. The sample consisted of PBMCs or T cells enriched from blood (not recorded which). This receptor was identified in a man in his forties with acute COVID-19. The CDR3 reads CASSLTGGEGYTF. CDR3 nucleotides: TGTGCCAGCAGCCTAACAGGGGGCGAAGGCTACACCTTC.